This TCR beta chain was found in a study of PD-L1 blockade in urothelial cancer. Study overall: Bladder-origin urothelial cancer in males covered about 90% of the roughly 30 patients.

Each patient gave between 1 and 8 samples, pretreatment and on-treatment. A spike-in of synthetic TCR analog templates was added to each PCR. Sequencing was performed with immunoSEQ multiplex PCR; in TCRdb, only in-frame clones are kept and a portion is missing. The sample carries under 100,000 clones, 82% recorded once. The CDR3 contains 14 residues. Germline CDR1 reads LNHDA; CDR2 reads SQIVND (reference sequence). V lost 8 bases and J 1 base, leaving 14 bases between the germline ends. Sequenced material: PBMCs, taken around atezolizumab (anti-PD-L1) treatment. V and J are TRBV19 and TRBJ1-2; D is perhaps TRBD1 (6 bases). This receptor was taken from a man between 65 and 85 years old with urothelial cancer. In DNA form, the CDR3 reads TGTGCCAGTGATCCGGGACACCTTAACTATGGCTACACCTTC. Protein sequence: CASDPGHLNYGYTF.